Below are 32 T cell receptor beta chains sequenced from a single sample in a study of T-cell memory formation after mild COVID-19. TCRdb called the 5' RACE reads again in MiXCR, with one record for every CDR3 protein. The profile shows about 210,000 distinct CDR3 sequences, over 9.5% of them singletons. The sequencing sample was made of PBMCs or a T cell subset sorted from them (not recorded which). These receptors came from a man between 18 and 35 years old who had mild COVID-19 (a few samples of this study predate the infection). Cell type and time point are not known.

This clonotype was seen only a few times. As DNA, the CDR3 is TGTGCCAGCAGCCGCGACAGGGGCTGGGATGGCTACACCTTC. Amino acid sequence: CASSRDRGWDGYTF. V gene TRBV12-3 or TRBV12-4 combines with J gene TRBJ1-2; 8 positions match TRBD1. CDR3 length: 14 residues. The V gene end was trimmed by 6 bases and the J gene end by 6 bases; junction bases not matched to a gene: 9.

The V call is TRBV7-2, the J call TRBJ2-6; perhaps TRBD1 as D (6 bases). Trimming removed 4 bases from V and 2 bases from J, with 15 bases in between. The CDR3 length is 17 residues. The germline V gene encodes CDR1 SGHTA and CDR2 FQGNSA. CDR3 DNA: TGTGCCAGCAGCTCTGGCCAGGGGTATGCTGGGGCCAACGTCCTGACTTTC. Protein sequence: CASSSGQGYAGANVLTF.

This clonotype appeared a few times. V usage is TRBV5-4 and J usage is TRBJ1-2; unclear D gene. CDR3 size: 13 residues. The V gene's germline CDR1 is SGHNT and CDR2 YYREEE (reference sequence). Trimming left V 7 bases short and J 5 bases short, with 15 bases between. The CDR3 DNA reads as TGTGCCAGCCCTTCCCTGGGTGCATATGGCTACACCTTC. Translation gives CASPSLGAYGYTF.

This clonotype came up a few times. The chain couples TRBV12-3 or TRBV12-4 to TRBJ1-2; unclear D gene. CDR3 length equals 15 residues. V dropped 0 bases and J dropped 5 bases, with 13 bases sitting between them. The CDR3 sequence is CASSLARRPGYGYTF. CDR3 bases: TGTGCCAGCAGTTTAGCCAGGCGGCCTGGGTATGGCTACACCTTC.

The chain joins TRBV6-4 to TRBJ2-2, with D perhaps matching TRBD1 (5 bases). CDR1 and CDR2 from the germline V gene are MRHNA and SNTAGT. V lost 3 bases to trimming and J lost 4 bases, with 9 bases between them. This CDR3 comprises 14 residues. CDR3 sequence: CASSEQDGTGELFF. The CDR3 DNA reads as TGTGCCAGCAGTGAACAGGATGGCACCGGGGAGCTGTTTTTT.

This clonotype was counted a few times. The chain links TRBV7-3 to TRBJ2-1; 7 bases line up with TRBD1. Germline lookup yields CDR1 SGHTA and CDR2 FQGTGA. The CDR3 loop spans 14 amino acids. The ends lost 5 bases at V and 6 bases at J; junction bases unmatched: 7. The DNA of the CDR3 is TGTGCCAGCAGCCAACAGGGGTCCAGCAATGAGCAGTTCTTC. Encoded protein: CASSQQGSSNEQFF.

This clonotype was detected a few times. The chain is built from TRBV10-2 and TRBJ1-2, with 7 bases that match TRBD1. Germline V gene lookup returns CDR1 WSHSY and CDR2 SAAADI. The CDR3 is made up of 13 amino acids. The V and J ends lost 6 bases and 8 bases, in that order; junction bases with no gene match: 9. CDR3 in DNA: TGCGCCAGCAGCAGACAGGGTGTGGGCGGCTACACCTTC. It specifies CASSRQGVGGYTF.

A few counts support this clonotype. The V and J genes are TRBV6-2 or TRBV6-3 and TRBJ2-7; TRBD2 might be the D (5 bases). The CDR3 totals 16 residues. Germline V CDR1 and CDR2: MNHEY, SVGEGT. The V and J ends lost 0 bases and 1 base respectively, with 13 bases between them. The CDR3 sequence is CASSYSIRGLSYEQYF. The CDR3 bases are TGTGCCAGCAGTTACTCGATCCGAGGGCTTTCCTACGAGCAGTACTTC.

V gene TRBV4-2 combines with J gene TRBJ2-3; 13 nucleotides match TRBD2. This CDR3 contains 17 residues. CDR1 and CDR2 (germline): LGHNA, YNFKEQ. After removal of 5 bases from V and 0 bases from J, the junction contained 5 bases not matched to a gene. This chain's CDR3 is CASSTETSGGSTDTQYF. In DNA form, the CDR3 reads TGTGCCAGCAGCACCGAGACTAGCGGGGGGAGCACAGATACGCAGTATTTT.

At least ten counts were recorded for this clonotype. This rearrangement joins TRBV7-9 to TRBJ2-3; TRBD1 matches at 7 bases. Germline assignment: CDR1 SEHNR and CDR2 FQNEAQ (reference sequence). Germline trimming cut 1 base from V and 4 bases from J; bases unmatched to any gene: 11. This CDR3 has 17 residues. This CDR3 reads CASSLVWDSFGADTQYF. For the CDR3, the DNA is TGTGCCAGCAGCTTAGTCTGGGACAGCTTTGGAGCAGATACGCAGTATTTT.

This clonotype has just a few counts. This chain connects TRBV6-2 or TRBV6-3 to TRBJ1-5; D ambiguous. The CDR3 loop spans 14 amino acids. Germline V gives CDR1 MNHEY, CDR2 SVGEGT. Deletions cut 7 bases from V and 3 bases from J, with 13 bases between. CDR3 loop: CASTRAAFNQPQHF. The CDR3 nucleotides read TGTGCCAGCACAAGGGCCGCCTTCAATCAGCCCCAGCATTTT.

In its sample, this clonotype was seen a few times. The CDR3 protein is CASSPNYSLNQPQHF. DNA of the CDR3: TGTGCCAGCTCACCAAACTACAGTCTCAATCAGCCCCAGCATTTT. The chain employs TRBV18 and TRBJ1-5; no clear D gene. The germline V gene has CDR1 KGHSH and CDR2 LQKENI. Deletions cut 2 bases from V and 3 bases from J, with 11 bases between. The CDR3 is 15 residues long.

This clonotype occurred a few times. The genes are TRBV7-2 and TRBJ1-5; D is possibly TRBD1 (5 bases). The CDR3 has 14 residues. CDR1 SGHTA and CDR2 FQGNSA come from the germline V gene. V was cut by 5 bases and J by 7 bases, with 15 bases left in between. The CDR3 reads CASSPRGGEQPQHF. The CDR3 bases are TGTGCCAGCAGCCCTCGGGGGGGGGAGCAGCCCCAGCATTTT.

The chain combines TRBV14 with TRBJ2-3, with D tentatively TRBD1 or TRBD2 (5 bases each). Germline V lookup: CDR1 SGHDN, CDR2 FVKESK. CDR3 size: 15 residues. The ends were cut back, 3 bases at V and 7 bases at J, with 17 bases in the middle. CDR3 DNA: TGTGCCAGCAGCCAGGGGTCCTCGTGGGGGAATACGCAGTATTTT. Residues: CASSQGSSWGNTQYF.

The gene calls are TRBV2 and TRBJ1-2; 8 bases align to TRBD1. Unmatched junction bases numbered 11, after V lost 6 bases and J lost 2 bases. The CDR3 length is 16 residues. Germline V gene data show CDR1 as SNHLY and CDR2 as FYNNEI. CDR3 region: CASRDYSGGRNYGYTF. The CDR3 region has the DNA TGTGCCAGCAGGGACTACTCAGGGGGCAGGAACTATGGCTACACCTTC.

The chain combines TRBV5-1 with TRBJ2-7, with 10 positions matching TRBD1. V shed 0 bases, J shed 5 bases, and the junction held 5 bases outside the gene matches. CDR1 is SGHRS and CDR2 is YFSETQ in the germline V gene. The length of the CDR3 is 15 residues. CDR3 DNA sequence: TGCGCCAGCAGCTTGGAAGGACAGGGGGGGGACGAGCAGTACTTC. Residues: CASSLEGQGGDEQYF.

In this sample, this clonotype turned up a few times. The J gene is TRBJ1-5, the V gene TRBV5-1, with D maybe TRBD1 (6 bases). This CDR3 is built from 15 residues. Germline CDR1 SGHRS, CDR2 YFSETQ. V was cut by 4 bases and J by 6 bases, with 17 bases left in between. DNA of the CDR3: TGCGCCAGCAGCGTGGACGGGGGCTGGGGTCAGCCCCAGCATTTT. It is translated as CASSVDGGWGQPQHF.

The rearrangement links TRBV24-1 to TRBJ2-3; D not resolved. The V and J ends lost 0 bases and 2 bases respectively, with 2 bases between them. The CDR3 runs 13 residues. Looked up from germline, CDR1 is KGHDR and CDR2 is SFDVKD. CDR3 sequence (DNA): TGTGCCACCAGTGATTTGAACACAGATACGCAGTATTTT. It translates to CATSDLNTDTQYF.

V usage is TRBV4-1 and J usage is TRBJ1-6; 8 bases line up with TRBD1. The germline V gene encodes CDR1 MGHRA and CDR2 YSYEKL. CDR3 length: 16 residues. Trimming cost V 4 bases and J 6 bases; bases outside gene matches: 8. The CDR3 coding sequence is TGCGCCAGCAGCCTTGAGGGGGGACAGGTTAATTCACCCCTCCACTTT. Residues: CASSLEGGQVNSPLHF.

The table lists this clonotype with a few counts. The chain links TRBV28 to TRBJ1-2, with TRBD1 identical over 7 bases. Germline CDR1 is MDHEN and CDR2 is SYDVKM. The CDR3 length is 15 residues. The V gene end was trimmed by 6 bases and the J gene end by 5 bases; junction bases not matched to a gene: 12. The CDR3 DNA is TGTGCCAGCAGCCCAGGACAGGCGAAACTTTATGGCTACACCTTC. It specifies CASSPGQAKLYGYTF.

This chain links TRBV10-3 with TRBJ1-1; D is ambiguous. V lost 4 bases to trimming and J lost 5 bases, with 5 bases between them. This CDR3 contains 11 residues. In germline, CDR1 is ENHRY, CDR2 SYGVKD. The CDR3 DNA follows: TGTGCCATCAGTGCTGAAACTGAAGCTTTCTTT. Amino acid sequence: CAISAETEAFF.

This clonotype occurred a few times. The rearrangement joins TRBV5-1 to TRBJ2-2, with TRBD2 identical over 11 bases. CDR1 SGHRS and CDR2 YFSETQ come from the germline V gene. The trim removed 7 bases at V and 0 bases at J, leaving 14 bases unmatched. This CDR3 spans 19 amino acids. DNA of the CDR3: TGCGCCAGCCGGGCCGGGACTAGCGGTTACAGGACGAACACCGGGGAGCTGTTTTTT. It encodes CASRAGTSGYRTNTGELFF.

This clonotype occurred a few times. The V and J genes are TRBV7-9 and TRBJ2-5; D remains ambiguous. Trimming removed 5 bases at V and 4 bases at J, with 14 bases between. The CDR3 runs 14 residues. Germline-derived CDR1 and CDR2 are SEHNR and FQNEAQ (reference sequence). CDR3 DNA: TGTGCCAGCAGCCTCCGGAATGAGCCAGAGACCCAGTACTTC. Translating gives CASSLRNEPETQYF.

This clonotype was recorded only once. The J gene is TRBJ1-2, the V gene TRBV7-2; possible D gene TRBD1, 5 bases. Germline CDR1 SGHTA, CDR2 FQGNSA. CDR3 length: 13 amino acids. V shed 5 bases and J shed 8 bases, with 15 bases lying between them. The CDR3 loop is CASSPSKGRGYTF. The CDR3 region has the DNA TGTGCCAGCAGCCCCTCCAAGGGACGGGGCTACACCTTC.

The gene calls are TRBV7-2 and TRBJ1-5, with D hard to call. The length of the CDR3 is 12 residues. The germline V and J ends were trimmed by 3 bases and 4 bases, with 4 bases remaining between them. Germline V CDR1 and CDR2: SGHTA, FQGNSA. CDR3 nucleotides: TGTGCCAGCAGCTTCAATAATCAGCCCCAGCATTTT. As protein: CASSFNNQPQHF.

CDR3 nucleotides: TGTGCCAGCAGACCTAGCGGGGGAAATGAGCAGTTCTTC. Amino acids: CASRPSGGNEQFF. V usage is TRBV12-3 or TRBV12-4 and J usage is TRBJ2-1; 10 bases fit TRBD2. The CDR3 length is 13 residues. After removal of 6 bases from V and 7 bases from J, the junction contained 3 bases not matched to a gene.

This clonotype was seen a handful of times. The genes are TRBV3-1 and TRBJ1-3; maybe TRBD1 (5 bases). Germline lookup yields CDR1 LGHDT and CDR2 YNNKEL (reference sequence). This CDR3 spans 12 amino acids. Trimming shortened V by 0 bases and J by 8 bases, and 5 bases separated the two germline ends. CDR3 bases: TGTGCCAGCAGCCAAGAGGGGGACACCATATATTTT. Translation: CASSQEGDTIYF.

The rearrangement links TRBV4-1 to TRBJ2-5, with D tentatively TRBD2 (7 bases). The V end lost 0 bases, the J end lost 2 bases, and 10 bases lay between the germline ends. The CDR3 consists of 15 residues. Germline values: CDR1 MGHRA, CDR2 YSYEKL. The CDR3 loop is CASSQDRGAQETQYF. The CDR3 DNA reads TGCGCCAGCAGCCAAGATCGGGGGGCTCAAGAGACCCAGTACTTC.

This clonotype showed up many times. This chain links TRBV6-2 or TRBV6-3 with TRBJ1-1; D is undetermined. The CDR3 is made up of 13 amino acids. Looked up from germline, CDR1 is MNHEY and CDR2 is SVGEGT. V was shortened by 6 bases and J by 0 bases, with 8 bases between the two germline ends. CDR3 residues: CASSSAMNTEAFF. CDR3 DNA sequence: TGTGCCAGCAGCTCAGCCATGAACACTGAAGCTTTCTTT.

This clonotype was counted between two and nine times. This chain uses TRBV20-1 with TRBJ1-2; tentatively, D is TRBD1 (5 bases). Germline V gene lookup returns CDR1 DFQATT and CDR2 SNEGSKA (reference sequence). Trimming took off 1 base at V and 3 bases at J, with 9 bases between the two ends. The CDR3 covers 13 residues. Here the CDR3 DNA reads TGCAGTGCTAGAGGGGGAGGGGACTATGGCTACACCTTC. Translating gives CSARGGGDYGYTF.

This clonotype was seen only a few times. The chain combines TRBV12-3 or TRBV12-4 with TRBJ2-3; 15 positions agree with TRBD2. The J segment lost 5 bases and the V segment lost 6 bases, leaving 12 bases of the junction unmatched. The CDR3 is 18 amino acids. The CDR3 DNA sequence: TGTGCCAGCAGACCCGGCCTGGGACTAGCGGGGGGAGGAGATACGCAGTATTTT. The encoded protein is CASRPGLGLAGGGDTQYF.

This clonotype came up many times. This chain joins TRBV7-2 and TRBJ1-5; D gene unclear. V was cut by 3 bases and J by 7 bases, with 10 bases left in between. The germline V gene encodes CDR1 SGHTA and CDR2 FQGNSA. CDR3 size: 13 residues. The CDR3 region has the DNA TGTGCCAGCAGCTTCTGGGTTGACCAGCCCCAGCATTTT. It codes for CASSFWVDQPQHF.